Described below is a single T cell receptor (beta chain) sequence and its context. What it binds is unknown. The CDR3 totals 14 residues. The V and J ends lost 3 bases and 4 bases, in that order; junction bases with no gene match: 5. Germline CDR1 and CDR2: SGHTA and FQGNSA. The data stem from a study of T cell responses to AZD1222 COVID-19 vaccine. Broader study findings: No day 14 peak samples; only post-peak repertoires were characterized.

Assay: immunoSEQ multiplex PCR; the TCRdb copy retains only in-frame clones and omits some. The sample consists of roughly 180,000 clones, approximately 91% of them appearing once. This chain links TRBV7-2 with TRBJ2-5; 7 bases agree with TRBD2. The receptor comes from an adult who received the AZD1222 COVID-19 vaccine. Sequencing was performed on peripheral blood, taken 28 days after the second AZD1222 dose. CDR3 sequence: CASSFAGRGETQYF. CDR3 nucleotides: TGTGCCAGCAGCTTCGCGGGGAGGGGAGAGACCCAGTACTTC.